A selection of T cell receptor beta chains follows, all from one sample in a study of cytomegalovirus exposure and HLA in healthy donors. Produced via immunoSEQ multiplex PCR; TCRdb's table is partial and in-frame only. Altogether 75,000 to 95,000 clones are present, 50% to 80% being singletons, with the ten largest covering about 3.9%. Sequencing used PBMCs. These receptors all stem from a man between 25 and 39 years old in good health and CMV-seronegative. The CDR3 runs from the conserved cysteine through the conserved F or W. The D gene is left open where the match is weak.

cdr3_aa v_call d_call
CASSATSGSYEQYF TRBV9 TRBD2
CASARDNPNTDTQYF TRBV5-1 -
CASSPPGRGQAFF TRBV6-5 -
CASGIGGRAGETQYF TRBV2 TRBD2
CASSSGTSGELFF TRBV7-2 TRBD2
CASSPPSGRIFEQYF TRBV18 TRBD2
CSVPLAGGPTGELFF TRBV29-1 TRBD2
CASSPYPELTYEQYF TRBV6-5 -
CASSSVGPHGYTF TRBV27 -
CASSRGLTTGNTIYF TRBV9 -
CASSQNRDRESPLHF TRBV4-3 TRBD1
CASNSRFSTDTQYF TRBV28 -
CASSYEQGAKVEKLFF TRBV6-6 TRBD1
CASSLGGLAGHIEQYF TRBV5-4 TRBD2
CASSLIFRGNEQFF TRBV11-1 -
CASSLLSGVLPTEQYF TRBV7-6 TRBD2
CASSLSGGKSQFF TRBV27 TRBD1
CASSLSPIGSAGGPVEQFF TRBV7-3 TRBD2
CASSLDGWASNEKLFF TRBV11-2 -
CASSPLDRNTGELFF TRBV9 -
CASSLMGAGNQPQHF TRBV5-5 -
CASSLIGVYEQYF TRBV7-9 -